Below are 29 T cell receptor beta chains sequenced from a single sample in a study of human T cells and chemical hapten exposure. Using its own MiXCR run on the RACE reads, TCRdb lists one record per CDR3 protein. The sample lists tens of thousands of distinct CDR3 sequences, roughly a tenth occurring once. Time point indicated: patch test 2, 6 weeks after DPC sensitization. The treatment is: therapeutic diphenylcyclopropenone sensitization with weekly scalp DPC. Someone pulled total RNA out of unfractionated whole blood. The material was whole blood, obtained in connection with sensitization to the hapten diphenylcyclopropenone (DPC). The origin of the receptors is a woman aged 25 to 39 with alopecia areata. Some clones in this sample may be carry-over from other donors' samples.

This clonotype was seen repeatedly, ten times or more. This chain links TRBV7-2 with TRBJ2-5; D not resolved. V gave up 3 bases and J gave up 1 base, with 12 bases separating them. The germline V gene encodes CDR1 SGHTA and CDR2 FQGNSA. The CDR3 is 15 amino acids. The CDR3 nucleotides are TGTGCCAGCAGCTTTCAACCGGGCCGCCAAGAGACCCAGTACTTC. It yields the protein CASSFQPGRQETQYF.

This clonotype appeared many times. The rearrangement uses TRBV20-1 and TRBJ2-7, with a weak D call TRBD2 (5 bases). Trimming pared 3 bases from V and 0 bases from J, leaving 15 bases between. There are 15 residues in the CDR3. CDR1 and CDR2 (germline): DFQATT, SNEGSKA (reference sequence). The CDR3 sequence is CSASNSLTSSYEQYF. The CDR3 DNA reads as TGCAGTGCTAGTAATAGCCTCACTAGCTCCTACGAGCAGTACTTC.

The gene calls are TRBV2 and TRBJ2-7; D ambiguous. The CDR3 is made up of 12 amino acids. CDR1 and CDR2 (germline): SNHLY, FYNNEI. V gave up 3 bases and J gave up 4 bases, with 7 bases separating them. Here the CDR3 reads CASSESWYEQYF. The CDR3 DNA sequence: TGTGCCAGCAGTGAGTCGTGGTACGAGCAGTACTTC.

The sample holds a few counts of this clonotype. V gene TRBV2 combines with J gene TRBJ1-4; TRBD1 matches at 7 bases. The J segment lost 5 bases and the V segment lost 4 bases, leaving 7 bases of the junction unmatched. Germline V gene data show CDR1 as SNHLY and CDR2 as FYNNEI. The CDR3 length is 15 residues. Here the CDR3 reads CASSANRGGNEKLFF. DNA of the CDR3: TGTGCCAGCAGTGCCAACAGGGGTGGGAATGAAAAACTGTTTTTT.

The V call is TRBV28, the J call TRBJ2-1, with D perhaps matching TRBD2 (5 bases). Per germline, CDR1 MDHEN and CDR2 SYDVKM. V lost 10 bases, J lost 2 bases, and 15 bases lay in between. The CDR3 spans 14 residues. Here the CDR3 reads CATGLGVTYNEQFF. The CDR3, as DNA: TGTGCCACCGGGTTGGGAGTAACCTACAATGAGCAGTTCTTC. Variable domain in full (rest from reference TRBV28 and TRBJ2-1): DVKVTQSSRYLVKRTGEKVFLECVQDMDHENMFWYRQDPGLGLRLIYFSYDVKMKEKGDIPEGYSVSREKKERFSLILESASTNQTSMYLCATGLGVTYNEQFFGPGTRLTVL.

This clonotype was picked up a small number of times. The chain uses TRBV28 and TRBJ2-3; 9 nucleotides align to TRBD2. Germline trimming cut 2 bases from V and 1 base from J; bases unmatched to any gene: 10. This CDR3 region has 18 residues. The germline V gene encodes CDR1 MDHEN and CDR2 SYDVKM. This CDR3 is CASSLVAGVRPRTDTQYF. CDR3 DNA sequence: TGTGCCAGCAGTTTAGTAGCGGGGGTGCGCCCTCGCACAGATACGCAGTATTTT.

The V gene is TRBV7-2, the J gene TRBJ2-5; no clear D gene. V was clipped by 4 bases and J by 5 bases, with 14 bases between them. In germline, CDR1 is SGHTA, CDR2 FQGNSA. CDR3 length: 14 residues. CDR3: CASSSLARTETQYF. The CDR3 nucleotides read TGTGCCAGCAGCTCTTTAGCTAGGACGGAGACCCAGTACTTC.

This chain connects TRBV28 to TRBJ2-2; TRBD2 matches at 9 bases. CDR1 is MDHEN, CDR2 SYDVKM, per germline. The CDR3 length is 14 residues. Trimming cost V 3 bases and J 9 bases; bases outside gene matches: 5. The CDR3 DNA sequence: TGTGCCAGCAGTTTCAATAGCGGGGGCCGGGAGCTGTTTTTT. Protein sequence: CASSFNSGGRELFF.

This clonotype was seen repeatedly, ten times or more. V and J are TRBV5-6 and TRBJ1-4; D remains ambiguous. Germline V gives CDR1 SGHDT, CDR2 YYEEEE. V lost 7 bases and J lost 5, with 15 bases in between. The CDR3 sequence is 14 residues long. For the CDR3, the DNA is TGTGCCAGCTGCGTTGGAGCCACCAATGAAAAACTGTTTTTT. This codes for CASCVGATNEKLFF.

The table lists this clonotype with many counts. The chain recombines TRBV2 with TRBJ1-6; D is undetermined. Between the trimmed V and J ends, which lost 3 bases and 9 bases, there was a span of 15 bases. The CDR3 consists of 15 residues. CDR1 is SNHLY and CDR2 is FYNNEI in the germline V gene. CDR3 sequence (DNA): TGTGCCAGCAGTGAGGCCCAGGCGGGCACTTCACCCCTCCACTTT. Encoded protein: CASSEAQAGTSPLHF.

This clonotype came up many times. The V call is TRBV6-5, the J call TRBJ2-4, with D unresolved. V lost 5 bases to trimming and J lost 8 bases, with 13 bases between them. CDR1 is MNHEY, CDR2 SVGAGI, per germline. CDR3 length: 13 amino acids. The CDR3 protein is CASSPHGSDIQYF. DNA for the CDR3: TGTGCCAGCAGTCCCCACGGCAGTGACATTCAGTACTTC.

The gene calls are TRBV28 and TRBJ1-1, with D unclear. The CDR3 spans 13 residues. Germline lookup yields CDR1 MDHEN and CDR2 SYDVKM. Deletions cut 5 bases from V and 12 bases from J, with 19 bases between. CDR3: CASSRSRAAGTFF. CDR3 nucleotides: TGTGCCAGCAGTCGTTCAAGAGCGGCAGGTACTTTCTTT.

This clonotype was picked up a small number of times. This sequence joins TRBV7-2 and TRBJ2-2; D perhaps matches TRBD1 (5 bases). The germline V and J ends were trimmed by 9 bases and 2 bases, with 13 bases remaining between them. CDR1 SGHTA and CDR2 FQGNSA come from the germline V gene. This CDR3 has 14 residues. CDR3 nucleotides: TGTGCCAGAGGCCAGACAGAAAACACCGGGGAGCTGTTTTTT. It is translated as CARGQTENTGELFF.

The chain recombines TRBV27 with TRBJ2-1; D may match TRBD1 or TRBD2 (6 bases each). Germline V gene sequence: CDR1 MNHEY, CDR2 SMNVEV (reference sequence). The CDR3 loop spans 12 amino acids. V dropped 3 bases and J dropped 10 bases, with 10 bases sitting between them. In nucleotides, the CDR3 is TGTGCCAGCAGTTTGAGGGGGGAAGAGCAGTTCTTC. This gives the protein CASSLRGEEQFF.

This clonotype was found many times. V usage is TRBV30 and J usage is TRBJ1-5; 10 bases align to TRBD1. The CDR3 spans 15 residues. The junction had 6 bases not matched to a gene; V was cut back by 3 bases and J by 4 bases. In germline, CDR1 is GTSNPN, CDR2 SVGIG (reference sequence). DNA of the CDR3: TGTGCCTGGAGCCGGGGGACAGGGGTGAATCAGCCCCAGCATTTT. It specifies CAWSRGTGVNQPQHF.

The sample holds a few counts of this clonotype. The chain couples TRBV6-1 to TRBJ2-7, with TRBD1 identical over 7 bases. The CDR3 is 14 amino acids. Germline values: CDR1 MNHNS, CDR2 SASEGT. Trimming cost V 4 bases and J 2 bases; bases outside gene matches: 5. CDR3 loop: CASSVRTGAYEQYF. CDR3 DNA: TGTGCCAGCAGTGTAAGGACAGGAGCCTACGAGCAGTACTTC.

The chain employs TRBV12-3 or TRBV12-4 and TRBJ2-2, with 7 bases identical to TRBD1. This CDR3 has 18 amino acids. Trimming at V came to 5 bases and at J to 0 bases, leaving 12 bases not matched to a gene. CDR3 bases: TGTGCCAGCAGTCCAGGTCGGGACAGACCGTCGAACACCGGGGAGCTGTTTTTT. It specifies CASSPGRDRPSNTGELFF.

J is TRBJ2-7 and V is TRBV29-1, with D perhaps TRBD2 (5 bases). V was shortened by 4 bases and J by 3 bases, with 13 bases between the two germline ends. This CDR3 has 13 residues. Germline CDR1 is SQVTM and CDR2 is ANQGSEA. CDR3 in amino acids: CSVVGGGGYEQYF. CDR3 in DNA: TGCAGCGTTGTAGGAGGAGGAGGCTACGAGCAGTACTTC.

V is TRBV7-8 and J is TRBJ1-1; D is unclear. In germline, CDR1 is SGHVS, CDR2 FQNEAQ. CDR3 size: 13 residues. The ends were cut back, 1 base at V and 8 bases at J, with 11 bases in the middle. The CDR3: CASSLVGVTEAFF. In nucleotides, the CDR3 is TGTGCCAGCAGCTTAGTCGGGGTAACGGAAGCTTTCTTT.

In its sample, this clonotype was seen many times. The chain is built from TRBV19 and TRBJ1-1; TRBD1 matches at 7 bases. J was trimmed by 1 base and V by 5 bases; bases with no gene match: 7. CDR3 length: 15 residues. Looked up from germline, CDR1 is LNHDA and CDR2 is SQIVND (reference sequence). The CDR3 is CASSYGQVWNTEAFF. The CDR3 DNA reads as TGTGCCAGTAGTTACGGACAGGTTTGGAACACTGAAGCTTTCTTT.

The table lists this clonotype with many counts. This rearrangement joins TRBV28 to TRBJ2-2; TRBD2 matches at 10 bases. The CDR3 contains 17 residues. V dropped 2 bases and J dropped 5; count of bases not matched to a gene: 8. Germline values: CDR1 MDHEN, CDR2 SYDVKM. The CDR3 region has the DNA TGTGCCAGCAGTTTAACCCTAGCGGGGGATAAGACCGGGGAGCTGTTTTTT. Translation: CASSLTLAGDKTGELFF.

This sequence joins TRBV7-3 and TRBJ2-1; the D is unclear. The CDR3 spans 13 residues. CDR1 is SGHTA and CDR2 is FQGTGA in the germline V gene. V was trimmed by 4 bases and J by 6 bases, leaving 10 bases between them. As DNA, the CDR3 is TGTGCCAGCAGCTCCTCACCCCTCAATGAGCAGTTCTTC. Its protein product is CASSSSPLNEQFF.

V is TRBV7-2 and J is TRBJ1-3; no firm D call. CDR3 length: 13 amino acids. Germline lookup yields CDR1 SGHTA and CDR2 FQGNSA. V lost 1 base and J lost 4, with 5 bases in between. The CDR3 reads CASSLGTGNTIYF. The CDR3 DNA follows: TGTGCCAGCAGCTTAGGGACGGGAAACACCATATATTTT.

This clonotype was counted a few times. The rearrangement links TRBV7-2 to TRBJ1-5, with D possibly matching TRBD1 (5 bases). CDR1 SGHTA and CDR2 FQGNSA come from the germline V gene. This CDR3 comprises 14 residues. V lost 6 bases and J 6 bases, leaving 15 bases between the germline ends. The CDR3 reads CASSPSGRAQPQHF. The CDR3 coding sequence is TGTGCCAGCAGTCCCTCGGGCAGGGCTCAGCCCCAGCATTTT.

This clonotype was counted many times. The chain couples TRBV30 to TRBJ2-5; 7 bases match TRBD2. Germline values: CDR1 GTSNPN, CDR2 SVGIG (reference sequence). Unmatched junction bases numbered 5, after V lost 2 bases and J lost 5 bases. There are 13 residues in the CDR3. The CDR3 bases are TGTGCCTGGAGTCTAAGCGGGGTGGAGACCCAGTACTTC. Translating gives CAWSLSGVETQYF.

The table lists this clonotype with a few counts. The J gene is TRBJ2-5, the V gene TRBV6-2 or TRBV6-3; 10 bases line up with TRBD2. The V and J ends lost 7 bases and 2 bases, in that order; junction bases with no gene match: 4. Germline V lookup: CDR1 MNHEY, CDR2 SVGEGT. This CDR3 is 14 amino acids long. The CDR3 nucleotides are TGTGCCAGCATGGCTAGCGGGGGACAAGAGACCCAGTACTTC. It codes for CASMASGGQETQYF.

This clonotype showed up many times. The genes are TRBV3-1 and TRBJ1-5, with no clear D. In germline, CDR1 is LGHDT, CDR2 YNNKEL (reference sequence). V was pared by 3 bases and J by 6 bases, with 9 bases between. The CDR3 consists of 13 residues. The CDR3 is CASSHVGFQPQHF. In DNA, the CDR3 is TGTGCCAGCAGCCATGTCGGGTTTCAGCCCCAGCATTTT.

Many counts were recorded for this clonotype. The chain carries TRBV7-2 and TRBJ1-4; TRBD1 aligns across 11 bases. This CDR3 contains 15 residues. Germline trimming cut 5 bases from V and 8 bases from J; bases unmatched to any gene: 7. In germline, CDR1 is SGHTA, CDR2 FQGNSA. CDR3 DNA: TGTGCCAGCAGCCCACGGACAGGGGGCGGGGAAAAACTGTTTTTT. Translation: CASSPRTGGGEKLFF.

A few counts support this clonotype. This rearrangement joins TRBV6-5 to TRBJ2-1; 7 bases fit TRBD1. CDR1 is MNHEY and CDR2 is SVGAGI in the germline V gene. The ends lost 5 bases at V and 8 bases at J; junction bases unmatched: 0. The CDR3 runs 11 residues. Written as DNA, the CDR3 is TGTGCCAGCAGTACAGGGGATGAGCAGTTCTTC. This sequence encodes CASSTGDEQFF.